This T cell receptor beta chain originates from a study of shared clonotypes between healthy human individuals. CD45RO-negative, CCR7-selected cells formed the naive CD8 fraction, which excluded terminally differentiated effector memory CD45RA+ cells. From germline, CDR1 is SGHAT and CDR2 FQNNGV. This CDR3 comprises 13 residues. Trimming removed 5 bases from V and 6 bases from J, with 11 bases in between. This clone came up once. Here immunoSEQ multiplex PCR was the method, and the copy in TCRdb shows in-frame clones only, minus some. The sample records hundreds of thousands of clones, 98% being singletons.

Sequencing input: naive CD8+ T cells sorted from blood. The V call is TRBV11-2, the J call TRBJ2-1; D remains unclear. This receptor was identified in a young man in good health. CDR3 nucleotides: TGTGCCAGCAGCCCCTCCTCCCTCAATGAGCAGTTCTTC. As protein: CASSPSSLNEQFF.